This entry lists 30 T cell receptor beta chains sequenced from one sample in a study of T-cell memory formation after mild COVID-19. TCRdb reanalysed the 5' RACE reads using MiXCR and keeps one entry per CDR3 protein. The sample lists a few hundred thousand distinct CDR3 sequences, around a fifth seen once, with 12% in the top ten. What was sequenced was PBMCs or a T cell subset sorted from them (not recorded which). The receptor set was obtained from an adult woman who had mild COVID-19 (a few samples of this study predate the infection). Cell type and time point are not known.

This clonotype was observed a few times. The chain recombines TRBV20-1 with TRBJ2-5; D not certain. This CDR3 contains 16 residues. V was cut by 0 bases and J by 5 bases, with 19 bases left in between. CDR1 is DFQATT, CDR2 SNEGSKA, per germline (reference sequence). CDR3 nucleotides: TGCAGTGCTAGAGATCGAGAAACGGCCAATTGGGAGACCCAGTACTTC. Translation: CSARDRETANWETQYF.

The chain uses TRBV18 and TRBJ2-3; D unclear. The length of the CDR3 is 16 residues. Germline V CDR1 and CDR2: KGHSH, LQKENI. With 3 bases removed from V and 6 bases from J, the gap between germline ends came to 19 bases. This chain's CDR3 is CASSPNSKGASDTQYF. The DNA for the CDR3 is TGTGCCAGCTCACCTAACTCCAAGGGTGCTTCTGATACGCAGTATTTT.

This clonotype was picked up a small number of times. J is TRBJ2-7 and V is TRBV3-1; D is unresolved. CDR3 length: 15 residues. Germline values: CDR1 LGHDT, CDR2 YNNKEL (reference sequence). V was clipped by 0 bases and J by 2 bases, with 11 bases between them. The chain's CDR3 is CASSQEGPAPYEQYF. As DNA, the CDR3 is TGTGCCAGCAGCCAAGAAGGTCCAGCCCCCTACGAGCAGTACTTC.

This chain uses TRBV30 with TRBJ2-3; possible D gene TRBD2, 5 bases. CDR3 size: 14 residues. The V end lost 1 base, the J end lost 3 bases, and 11 bases lay between the germline ends. Germline CDR1 is GTSNPN and CDR2 is SVGIG (reference sequence). The DNA of the CDR3 is TGTGCCTGGAGTGACGTTCGGAGGACAGATACGCAGTATTTT. It translates to CAWSDVRRTDTQYF.

This clonotype was seen a few times. As DNA, the CDR3 is TGCGCCAGCAGCCAAGACTCACGGCCAGCGGGAGATGTAGGTGAGCAGTTCTTC. This codes for CASSQDSRPAGDVGEQFF. The chain employs TRBV4-3 and TRBJ2-1; TRBD2 matches at 8 bases. J lost 9 bases, V lost 0 bases, and 16 bases had no gene match. The CDR3 covers 18 residues. The germline V gene encodes CDR1 LGHNA and CDR2 YSLEER.

The chain links TRBV5-1 to TRBJ1-1; 11 bases fit TRBD1. Germline V gene sequence: CDR1 SGHRS, CDR2 YFSETQ. The ends lost 4 bases at V and 4 bases at J; junction bases unmatched: 6. This CDR3 is 15 amino acids long. The CDR3 region has the DNA TGCGCCAGCAGCCCGCAGGACAGGGGGCTCACTGAAGCTTTCTTT. Protein sequence: CASSPQDRGLTEAFF.

The rearrangement uses TRBV7-9 and TRBJ2-5, with 8 bases lining up with TRBD2. J was trimmed by 4 bases and V by 5 bases; bases with no gene match: 6. CDR1 and CDR2 (germline): SEHNR, FQNEAQ (reference sequence). CDR3 length equals 14 residues. CDR3 amino acids: CASSPGRAGETQYF. The CDR3 nucleotides read TGTGCCAGCAGCCCCGGGAGGGCGGGAGAGACCCAGTACTTC. The full variable domain, completed using reference TRBV7-9 and TRBJ2-5, is DTGVSQNPRHKITKRGQNVTFRCDPISEHNRLYWYRQTLGQGPEFLTYFQNEAQLEKSRLLSDRFSAERPKGSFSTLEIQRTEQGDSAMYLCASSPGRAGETQYFGPGTRLLVL.

The rearrangement uses TRBV7-8 and TRBJ1-3, with TRBD1 identical over 7 bases. CDR3 length: 16 residues. Per the germline V gene, CDR1 is SGHVS and CDR2 is FQNEAQ. After removal of 7 bases from V and 2 bases from J, the junction contained 11 bases not matched to a gene. The CDR3 bases are TGTGCCAGCAACTATGGCGGGACAGAGGCTGGAAACACCATATATTTT. Its translation is CASNYGGTEAGNTIYF.

V and J are TRBV5-1 and TRBJ1-1, with D perhaps TRBD1 (6 bases). This CDR3 has 18 residues. Germline CDR1 is SGHRS and CDR2 is YFSETQ. Trimming removed 4 bases from V and 1 base from J, with 23 bases in between. DNA for the CDR3: TGCGCCAGCAGCGCGGGAGGTCAGGGGTGGATAGGGAACACTGAAGCTTTCTTT. Translated: CASSAGGQGWIGNTEAFF.

This rearrangement joins TRBV19 to TRBJ1-2, with D possibly matching TRBD1 (6 bases). This CDR3 has 12 amino acids. Trimming stripped 6 bases from V and 7 bases from J, with 12 bases between. Germline V gene lookup returns CDR1 LNHDA and CDR2 SQIVND (reference sequence). CDR3 bases: TGTGCCAGTAGAAGGTCACAGGGTGGCTACACCTTC. It encodes CASRRSQGGYTF.

This clonotype was counted only a few times. The chain employs TRBV9 and TRBJ1-5, with TRBD1 as a possible D gene (5 bases). The length of the CDR3 is 12 residues. Trimming cost V 5 bases and J 7 bases, with 10 bases left between them. Per germline, CDR1 SGDLS and CDR2 YYNGEE. The DNA of the CDR3 is TGTGCCAGCAGTTCCGGGGACCAGCCCCAGCATTTT. It is translated as CASSSGDQPQHF.

This clonotype was seen a few times. The chain carries TRBV7-9 and TRBJ2-7; D is perhaps TRBD1 (6 bases). CDR3 length: 18 residues. Germline assignment: CDR1 SEHNR and CDR2 FQNEAQ (reference sequence). V lost 5 bases and J 4 bases, leaving 27 bases between the germline ends. CDR3 loop: CASSPRGGPGQGFYEQYF. The CDR3 nucleotides read TGTGCCAGCAGCCCTCGTGGGGGACCCGGGCAGGGGTTTTACGAGCAGTACTTC.

The CDR3 protein is CASSATGTAGYTF. CDR3 nucleotide sequence: TGTGCCAGCTCAGCCACCGGGACAGCTGGCTACACCTTC. The J gene is TRBJ1-2, the V gene TRBV18; 7 bases line up with TRBD1. V lost 5 bases and J lost 7; bases outside the gene matches: 7. The CDR3 sequence is 13 residues long. Germline assignment: CDR1 KGHSH and CDR2 LQKENI.

This clonotype was counted a few times. The chain has TRBV12-3 or TRBV12-4 and TRBJ2-7; 8 bases are shared with TRBD1. This CDR3 has 13 amino acids. V dropped 5 bases and J dropped 9; count of bases not matched to a gene: 9. The CDR3 region is CASSPQMTGAQYF. CDR3 in DNA: TGTGCCAGCAGTCCTCAAATGACAGGGGCGCAGTACTTC.

The chain uses TRBV6-5 and TRBJ1-2; TRBD1 agrees at 9 bases. The V and J ends lost 6 bases and 1 base, in that order; junction bases with no gene match: 15. The CDR3 length is 18 residues. CDR1 is MNHEY and CDR2 is SVGAGI in the germline V gene. CDR3 DNA: TGTGCCAGCAGAAAAACGGGGGGGACAGGGCGAGTTAACTATGGCTACACCTTC. Translating gives CASRKTGGTGRVNYGYTF.

This chain links TRBV6-4 with TRBJ2-1, with 9 bases matching TRBD1. The CDR3 contains 15 residues. Germline assignment: CDR1 MRHNA and CDR2 SNTAGT. Trimming took 2 bases from V and 2 from J; bases not matched to a gene: 1. CDR3 nucleotide sequence: TGTGCCAGCAGTGACGGGACAGGGACCTACAATGAGCAGTTCTTC. Protein: CASSDGTGTYNEQFF.

In this sample, this clonotype turned up a few times. This chain uses TRBV5-1 with TRBJ1-3; perhaps TRBD1 as D (5 bases). V was trimmed by 4 bases and J by 4 bases, leaving 12 bases between them. Germline CDR1 is SGHRS and CDR2 is YFSETQ. The CDR3 covers 14 residues. The chain's CDR3 is CASSEQGYGNTIYF. CDR3 coding DNA: TGCGCCAGCAGCGAGCAGGGTTACGGAAACACCATATATTTT.

The chain couples TRBV7-9 to TRBJ1-2; D might be TRBD1 (5 bases). This CDR3 has 15 amino acids. V was cut by 5 bases and J by 5 bases, with 18 bases left in between. Germline CDR1 and CDR2: SEHNR and FQNEAQ (reference sequence). CDR3 amino acids: CASSTRTGGEYGYTF. DNA for the CDR3: TGTGCCAGCAGCACCCGTACCGGGGGAGAATATGGCTACACCTTC.

This clonotype was recorded a few times. V usage is TRBV7-9 and J usage is TRBJ2-1, with 15 nucleotides matching TRBD2. In germline, CDR1 is SEHNR, CDR2 FQNEAQ (reference sequence). This CDR3 comprises 21 residues. Losses at the gene ends were 5 bases for V and 8 bases for J; bases not matched to a gene: 22. For the CDR3, the DNA is TGTGCCAGCAGCCCTCGGGCGGGACTAGCGGGAGGATCTAGACGGGGGGATGAGCAGTTCTTC. It yields the protein CASSPRAGLAGGSRRGDEQFF.

This clonotype was found a few times. The chain joins TRBV20-1 to TRBJ1-4; possible D gene TRBD1, 6 bases. CDR3 length equals 14 residues. Per the germline V gene, CDR1 is DFQATT and CDR2 is SNEGSKA (reference sequence). With 3 bases removed from V and 6 bases from J, the gap between germline ends came to 14 bases. The CDR3 region has the DNA TGCAGTGCTAGTACAGGGCCAGGTGATGAAAAACTGTTTTTT. This encodes CSASTGPGDEKLFF.

The chain carries TRBV7-9 and TRBJ2-5; 11 nucleotides match TRBD2. The CDR3 spans 14 residues. CDR1 is SEHNR and CDR2 is FQNEAQ in the germline V gene (reference sequence). The V gene end was trimmed by 6 bases and the J gene end by 4 bases; junction bases not matched to a gene: 4. CDR3 protein: CASSHLAGGETQYF. In DNA, the CDR3 is TGTGCCAGCAGTCATCTAGCGGGGGGAGAGACCCAGTACTTC.

The rearrangement links TRBV12-3 or TRBV12-4 to TRBJ2-1; D is unresolved. The CDR3 length is 11 residues. V was trimmed by 3 bases and J by 9 bases, leaving 6 bases between them. The CDR3 sequence: CASSFVTEQFF. For the CDR3, the DNA is TGTGCCAGCAGTTTCGTGACTGAGCAGTTCTTC.

This chain links TRBV12-3 or TRBV12-4 with TRBJ1-4; D is possibly TRBD1 (5 bases). V lost 1 base and J lost 12, with 12 bases in between. CDR3 length: 13 residues. CDR3 nucleotides: TGTGCCAGCAGTTTAGGAACAGCCAGGGAACTGTTTTTT. Encoded protein: CASSLGTARELFF.

In this sample, this clonotype turned up a few times. The V gene is TRBV5-6, the J gene TRBJ1-5, with TRBD1 as a possible D gene (5 bases). From germline, CDR1 is SGHDT and CDR2 YYEEEE. The ends were cut back, 1 base at V and 3 bases at J, with 14 bases in the middle. The CDR3 has 16 residues. CDR3 amino acids: CASSLKRGVVNQPQHF. The DNA for the CDR3 is TGTGCCAGCAGCTTGAAGAGAGGGGTGGTCAATCAGCCCCAGCATTTT.

This clonotype was seen a single time. The chain carries TRBV7-2 and TRBJ2-7; D is possibly TRBD1 or TRBD2 (5 bases each). CDR1 is SGHTA, CDR2 FQGNSA, per germline. V shed 7 bases and J shed 2 bases, with 21 bases lying between them. CDR3 length: 16 residues. The CDR3 region is CASTETVGAGTYEQYF. The DNA of the CDR3 is TGTGCCAGCACCGAGACGGTCGGGGCAGGCACCTACGAGCAGTACTTC.

The chain joins TRBV10-3 to TRBJ2-5, with TRBD2 identical over 8 bases. The germline V gene encodes CDR1 ENHRY and CDR2 SYGVKD. Trimming removed 4 bases from V and 3 bases from J; junction bases left unmatched: 10. CDR3 length: 16 residues. CDR3: CAISVAGPTLEETQYF. CDR3 sequence (DNA): TGTGCCATCAGTGTAGCGGGACCAACATTGGAAGAGACCCAGTACTTC.

This clonotype was found a few times. This sequence joins TRBV7-9 and TRBJ2-1, with TRBD2 matching over 13 bases. CDR1 SEHNR and CDR2 FQNEAQ come from the germline V gene (reference sequence). The trim removed 5 bases at V and 4 bases at J, leaving 5 bases unmatched. The CDR3 contains 16 residues. CDR3 region: CASSIPGLAGYNEQFF. The DNA for the CDR3 is TGTGCCAGCAGCATTCCGGGACTAGCGGGATACAATGAGCAGTTCTTC.

This clonotype came up a few times. The chain combines TRBV29-1 with TRBJ1-1; D ambiguous. Germline CDR1 reads SQVTM; CDR2 reads ANQGSEA. The CDR3 loop spans 13 amino acids. Trimming cost V 4 bases and J 3 bases, with 12 bases left between them. CDR3 in DNA: TGCAGCGTTGTGTCCAGGCGGGACACTGAAGCTTTCTTT. It translates to CSVVSRRDTEAFF.

Only a few counts were recorded for this clonotype. The junction and the germline gene differ at one end; a read error may be behind it. The rearrangement uses TRBV5-1 and TRBJ2-7; 9 bases are shared with TRBD1. Per germline, CDR1 SGHRS and CDR2 YFSETQ. This CDR3 region has 14 residues. CDR3 sequence reads: CASSLTGGAYEQYF. The CDR3 DNA is TGTGCCAGCAGCTTGACAGGGGGAGCCTACGAGCAGTACTTC.

In this sample, this clonotype turned up a few times. This chain joins TRBV12-3 or TRBV12-4 and TRBJ1-2; D gene unclear. Trimming took off 3 bases at V and 7 bases at J, with 15 bases between the two ends. This CDR3 comprises 14 residues. The CDR3 sequence is CASSFSVGPGGYTF. CDR3 DNA: TGTGCCAGCAGTTTTTCAGTTGGGCCGGGTGGCTACACCTTC.